This record concerns one TCR beta chain sequence. Per the study methods: Amplification with reference gene primers provided the estimates of nucleated cell counts. TCRdb's copy holds only in-frame clones and misses some; the assay was immunoSEQ multiplex PCR. Clonal size and the V and J genes are those of that table, whereas D and trimming came from the DNA. The data contain 17,000 or so clones, around 81% of them singletons. V lost 6 bases and J 4 bases, leaving 18 bases between the germline ends. The CDR3 spans 16 residues. CDR1 MNHEY and CDR2 SMNVEV come from the germline V gene (reference sequence). The data belong to a study of blood T cell repertoires in COVID-19.

The clonotype comes from a man aged 35-49 years with active or convalescent COVID-19. The V call is TRBV27, the J call TRBJ1-4; D is undetermined. The sample was peripheral blood. The CDR3 nucleotides read TGTGCCAGCAGCACCTCTAGTGTTGGGTATAATGAAAAACTGTTTTTT. Translated: CASSTSSVGYNEKLFF.